A single sample gave rise to the 7 T cell receptor beta chains below, sequenced in a study of CD8 T cells in ankylosing spondylitis. TCRdb reprocessed the 5' RACE reads via MiXCR and lists one record per CDR3 protein. The profile covers 130,000 or so distinct CDR3 sequences, with roughly 6.6% appearing a single time and approximately 12% taken by the ten largest. The sequenced sample was blood, either unsorted or a sorted T cell fraction (not recorded which). These TCRs come from a male donor with ankylosing spondylitis or in good health (not recorded which).

This clonotype occurred many times. The rearrangement joins TRBV12-3 or TRBV12-4 to TRBJ2-3; the D gene is possibly TRBD1 (5 bases). Deletions cut 7 bases from V and 0 bases from J, with 20 bases between. This CDR3 region has 17 residues. CDR3 sequence: CASTQGSVFTSTDTQYF. The CDR3 DNA reads as TGTGCCAGCACCCAGGGCAGCGTCTTTACTAGCACAGATACGCAGTATTTT.

In this sample, this clonotype turned up many times. The chain combines TRBV6-5 with TRBJ2-5; 8 nucleotides align to TRBD2. V was pared by 2 bases and J by 4 bases, with 12 bases of the junction left unmatched. CDR3 length: 17 amino acids. CDR1 is MNHEY and CDR2 is SVGAGI in the germline V gene. This chain's CDR3 is CASSYPPLGLVSETQYF. Here the CDR3 DNA reads TGTGCCAGCAGTTACCCCCCCCTGGGACTAGTTTCAGAGACCCAGTACTTC.

This clonotype has ten or more counts. The J gene is TRBJ2-1, the V gene TRBV29-1, with no clear D. Germline values: CDR1 SQVTM, CDR2 ANQGSEA. V lost 6 bases, J lost 6 bases, and 18 bases lay in between. CDR3 length: 14 residues. For the CDR3, the DNA is TGCAGCGTCCCCCCGGTCACCTGGAGCAATGAGCAGTTCTTC. Protein: CSVPPVTWSNEQFF.

This clonotype was detected many times. CDR3 sequence: CASSLVGTDYNEQFF. The CDR3 DNA sequence: TGTGCCAGCAGCTTGGTCGGGACAGACTACAATGAGCAGTTCTTC. The chain uses TRBV7-3 and TRBJ2-1, with 7 bases lining up with TRBD1. Germline lookup yields CDR1 SGHTA and CDR2 FQGTGA. J gave up 3 bases and V 3 bases, and 5 bases lay outside the gene matches. The CDR3 loop spans 15 amino acids. The variable domain in full, completed from reference TRBV7-3 and TRBJ2-1, reads GAGVSQTPSNKVTEKGKYVELRCDPISGHTALYWYRQSLGQGPEFLIYFQGTGAADDSGLPNDRFFAVRPEGSVSTLKIQRTERGDSAVYLCASSLVGTDYNEQFFGPGTRLTVL.

The chain couples TRBV5-1 to TRBJ1-1, with 9 nucleotides matching TRBD1. V dropped 3 bases and J dropped 6; count of bases not matched to a gene: 9. CDR1 is SGHRS, CDR2 YFSETQ, per germline. The CDR3 contains 15 residues. CDR3 loop: CASSSDRGIVPEAFF. The CDR3 region has the DNA TGCGCCAGCAGCTCCGACAGGGGGATCGTCCCTGAAGCTTTCTTT.

This clonotype was seen many times. The chain carries TRBV6-2 or TRBV6-3 and TRBJ1-2, with a tentative D call TRBD1 (6 bases). Germline loops: CDR1 MNHEY, CDR2 SVGEGT. The V end was cut by 4 bases, the J end by 6 bases, with 15 bases between. The CDR3 is made up of 14 amino acids. The CDR3 DNA is TGTGCCAGCAGTTGGTTGTCGGGGGCAGATGGCTACACCTTC. Its translation is CASSWLSGADGYTF.

This clonotype was counted many times. This rearrangement joins TRBV7-2 to TRBJ1-3, with 8 nucleotides matching TRBD1. Germline V lookup: CDR1 SGHTA, CDR2 FQGNSA. The CDR3 loop spans 16 amino acids. V lost 5 bases to trimming and J lost 3 bases; unmatched junction nucleotides: 9. The CDR3 nucleotides read TGTGCCAGCAGCCATGACAGGGGCGCCGGTGGAAACACCATATATTTT. Translated: CASSHDRGAGGNTIYF.